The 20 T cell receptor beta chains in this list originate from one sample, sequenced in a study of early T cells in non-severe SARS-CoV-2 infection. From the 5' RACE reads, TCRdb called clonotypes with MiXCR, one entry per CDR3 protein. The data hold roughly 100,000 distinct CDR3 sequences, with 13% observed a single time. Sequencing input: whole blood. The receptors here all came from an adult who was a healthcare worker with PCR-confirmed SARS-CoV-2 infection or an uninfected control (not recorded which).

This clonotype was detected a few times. This chain's CDR3 is CASSLQGQGVDEQYF. Written as DNA, the CDR3 is TGTGCCAGCAGCCTCCAGGGACAGGGAGTTGACGAGCAGTACTTC. J is TRBJ2-7 and V is TRBV7-2; 9 bases map to TRBD1. This CDR3 has 15 amino acids. The V gene's germline CDR1 is SGHTA and CDR2 FQGNSA. V shed 5 bases, J shed 5 bases, and the junction held 10 bases outside the gene matches.

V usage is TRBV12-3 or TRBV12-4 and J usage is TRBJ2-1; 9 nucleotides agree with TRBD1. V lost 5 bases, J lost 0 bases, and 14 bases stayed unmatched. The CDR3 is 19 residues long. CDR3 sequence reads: CASSTRTGESHSSYNEQFF. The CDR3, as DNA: TGTGCCAGCAGTACCCGGACAGGGGAAAGTCACAGCTCCTACAATGAGCAGTTCTTC.

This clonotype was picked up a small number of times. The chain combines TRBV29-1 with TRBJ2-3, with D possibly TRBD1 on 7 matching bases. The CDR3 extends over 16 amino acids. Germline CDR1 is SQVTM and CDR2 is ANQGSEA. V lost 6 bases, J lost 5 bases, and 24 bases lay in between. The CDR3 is CSVGGQTIRSLDTQYF. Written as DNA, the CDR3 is TGCAGCGTCGGGGGACAGACAATTCGATCTCTAGATACGCAGTATTTT.

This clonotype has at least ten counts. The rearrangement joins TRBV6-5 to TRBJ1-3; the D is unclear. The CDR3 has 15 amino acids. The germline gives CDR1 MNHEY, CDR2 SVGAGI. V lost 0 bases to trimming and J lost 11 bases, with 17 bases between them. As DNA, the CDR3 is TGTGCCAGCAGTTACTCGACAAAGTTTGCTTACGCCATATATTTT. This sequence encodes CASSYSTKFAYAIYF.

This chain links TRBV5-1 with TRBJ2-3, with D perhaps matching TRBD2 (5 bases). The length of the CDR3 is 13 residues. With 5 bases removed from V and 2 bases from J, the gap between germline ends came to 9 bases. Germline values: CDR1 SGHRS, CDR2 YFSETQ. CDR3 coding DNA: TGCGCCAGCAGGGGAGTAATCACAGATACGCAGTATTTT. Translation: CASRGVITDTQYF.

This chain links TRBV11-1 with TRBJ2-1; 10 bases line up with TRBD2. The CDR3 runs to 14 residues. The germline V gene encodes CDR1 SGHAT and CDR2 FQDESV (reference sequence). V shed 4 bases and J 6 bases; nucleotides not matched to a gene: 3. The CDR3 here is CASSSAGGSNEQFF. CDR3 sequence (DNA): TGTGCCAGCAGCTCAGCGGGGGGGTCCAATGAGCAGTTCTTC.

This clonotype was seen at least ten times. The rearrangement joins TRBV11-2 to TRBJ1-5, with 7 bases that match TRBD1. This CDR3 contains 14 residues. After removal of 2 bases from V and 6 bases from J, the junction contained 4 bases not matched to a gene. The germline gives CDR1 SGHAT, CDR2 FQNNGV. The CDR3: CASSLTRGTQPQHF. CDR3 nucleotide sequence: TGTGCCAGCAGCTTAACCAGGGGGACTCAGCCCCAGCATTTT.

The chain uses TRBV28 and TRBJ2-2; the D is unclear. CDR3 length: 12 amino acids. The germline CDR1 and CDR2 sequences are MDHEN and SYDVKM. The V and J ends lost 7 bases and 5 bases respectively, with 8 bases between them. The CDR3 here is CASTAYTGELFF. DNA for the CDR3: TGTGCCAGCACGGCGTATACCGGGGAGCTGTTTTTT.

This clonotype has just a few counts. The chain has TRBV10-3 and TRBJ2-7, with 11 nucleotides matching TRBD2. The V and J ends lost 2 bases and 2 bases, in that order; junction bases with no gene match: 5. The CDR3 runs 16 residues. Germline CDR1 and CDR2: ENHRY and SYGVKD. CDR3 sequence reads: CAISERDSGGAYEQYF. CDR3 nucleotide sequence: TGTGCCATCAGTGAGAGGGATAGCGGGGGGGCCTACGAGCAGTACTTC.

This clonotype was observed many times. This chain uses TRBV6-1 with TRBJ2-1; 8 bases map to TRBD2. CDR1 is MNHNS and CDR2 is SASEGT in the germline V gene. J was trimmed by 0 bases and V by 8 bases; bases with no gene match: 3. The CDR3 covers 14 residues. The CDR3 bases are TGTGCCAGCCTCGCGGGGGGCTCCTACAATGAGCAGTTCTTC. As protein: CASLAGGSYNEQFF.

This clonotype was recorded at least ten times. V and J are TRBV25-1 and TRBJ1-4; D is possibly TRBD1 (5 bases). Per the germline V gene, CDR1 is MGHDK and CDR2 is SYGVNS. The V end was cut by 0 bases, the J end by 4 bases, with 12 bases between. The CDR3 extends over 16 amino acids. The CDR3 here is CASSEYYGAYNEKLFF. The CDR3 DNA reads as TGTGCCAGCAGTGAATATTATGGGGCCTATAATGAAAAACTGTTTTTT.

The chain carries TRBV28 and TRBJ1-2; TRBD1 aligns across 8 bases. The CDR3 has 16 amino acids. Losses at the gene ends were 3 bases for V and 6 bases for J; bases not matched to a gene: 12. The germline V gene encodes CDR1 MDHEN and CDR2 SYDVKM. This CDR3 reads CASSFSGPGGADGYTF. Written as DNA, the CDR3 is TGTGCCAGCAGTTTCAGCGGGCCAGGGGGCGCAGATGGCTACACCTTC.

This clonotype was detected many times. The chain's CDR3 is CASSQEGDSTHNEQFF. The CDR3 bases are TGTGCCAGCAGCCAAGAGGGGGACAGTACCCACAATGAGCAGTTCTTC. This chain connects TRBV14 to TRBJ2-1; 7 nucleotides align to TRBD1. V gave up 0 bases and J gave up 5 bases; unmatched junction bases: 7. The length of the CDR3 is 16 residues. Germline CDR1 and CDR2: SGHDN and FVKESK. Full variable domain (remainder filled in from reference TRBV14 and TRBJ2-1): EAGVTQFPSHSVIEKGQTVTLRCDPISGHDNLYWYRRVMGKEIKFLLHFVKESKQDESGMPNNRFLAERTGGTYSTLKVQPAELEDSGVYFCASSQEGDSTHNEQFFGPGTRLTVL.

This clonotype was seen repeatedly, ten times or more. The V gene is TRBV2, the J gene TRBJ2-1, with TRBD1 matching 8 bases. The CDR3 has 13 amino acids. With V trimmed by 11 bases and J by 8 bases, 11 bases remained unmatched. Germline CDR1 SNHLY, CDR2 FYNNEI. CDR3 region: CAGQLTGGHEQFF. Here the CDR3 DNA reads TGTGCCGGCCAACTCACAGGGGGGCATGAGCAGTTCTTC.

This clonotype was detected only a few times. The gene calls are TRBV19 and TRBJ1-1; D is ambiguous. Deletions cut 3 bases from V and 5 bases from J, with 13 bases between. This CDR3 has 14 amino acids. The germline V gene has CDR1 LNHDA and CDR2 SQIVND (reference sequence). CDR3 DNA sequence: TGTGCCAGTAGTATCAGCCCCGGAGGGACTGAAGCTTTCTTT. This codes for CASSISPGGTEAFF.

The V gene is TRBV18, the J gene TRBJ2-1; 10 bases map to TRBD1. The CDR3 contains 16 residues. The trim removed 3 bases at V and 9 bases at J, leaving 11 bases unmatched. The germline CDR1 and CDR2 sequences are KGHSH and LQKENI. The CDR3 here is CASSPSIRTGGIEQFF. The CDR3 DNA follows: TGTGCCAGCTCACCGTCGATTAGGACAGGGGGTATTGAGCAGTTCTTC.

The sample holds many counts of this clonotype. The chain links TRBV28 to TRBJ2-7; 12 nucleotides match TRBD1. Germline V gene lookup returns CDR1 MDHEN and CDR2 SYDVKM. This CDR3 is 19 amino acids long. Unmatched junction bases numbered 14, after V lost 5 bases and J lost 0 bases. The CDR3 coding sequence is TGTGCCAGCAGTGCCCCCGGGACAGGGGGCAGTTGGGGCTCCTACGAGCAGTACTTC. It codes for CASSAPGTGGSWGSYEQYF.

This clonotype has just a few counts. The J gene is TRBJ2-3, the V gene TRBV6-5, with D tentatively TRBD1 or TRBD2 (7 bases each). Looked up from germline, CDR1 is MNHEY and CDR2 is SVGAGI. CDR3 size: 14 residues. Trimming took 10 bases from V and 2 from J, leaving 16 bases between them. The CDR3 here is CATKTGDYTDTQYF. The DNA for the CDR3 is TGTGCCACCAAAACAGGGGACTACACAGATACGCAGTATTTT.

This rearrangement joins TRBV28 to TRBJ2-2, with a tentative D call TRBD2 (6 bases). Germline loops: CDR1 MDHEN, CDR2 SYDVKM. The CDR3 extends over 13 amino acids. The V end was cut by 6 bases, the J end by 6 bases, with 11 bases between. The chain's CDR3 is CASRPPGAGELFF. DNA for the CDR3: TGTGCCAGCAGACCACCGGGGGCCGGGGAGCTGTTTTTT.

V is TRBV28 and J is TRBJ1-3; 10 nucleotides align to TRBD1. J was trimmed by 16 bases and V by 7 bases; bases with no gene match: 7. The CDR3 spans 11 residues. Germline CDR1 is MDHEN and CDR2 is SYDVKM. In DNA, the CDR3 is TGTGCCAGCACGGACAGGGGGGCTTGGTATTTT. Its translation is CASTDRGAWYF.